Listed below are T cell receptor beta chains from one sample, sequenced in a study of shared clonotypes between healthy human individuals. The table came from immunoSEQ multiplex PCR; TCRdb's copy has only in-frame clones and leaves some out. The data show some 800,000 clones, with over 90% seen just once and 20% to 30% held by the top ten. The sample was naive CD8+ T cells sorted from blood. Receptors originate from a man aged 25-45 years in good health. CDR3s include the opening cysteine and the closing phenylalanine or tryptophan. A D gene is named only where the DNA matches it firmly. Only some rows state a clone size, as once, few, many or a class for expanded clones.

V	J	size	D	CDR3	DNA
TRBV4-3	TRBJ2-1	.	TRBD2	CASSQDVGTNSYNEQFF	TGCGCCAGCAGCCAAGATGTCGGGACTAACTCCTACAATGAGCAGTTCTTC
TRBV7-6	TRBJ2-2	.	TRBD1	CASSLGTGATGELFF	TGTGCCAGCAGCTTAGGGACAGGGGCCACCGGGGAGCTGTTTTTT
TRBV4-3	TRBJ2-5	.	.	CASSQDLTAQETQYF	TGCGCCAGCAGCCAAGATCTGACGGCCCAAGAGACCCAGTACTTC
TRBV10-3	TRBJ2-2	once	.	CATSTTYEAGTGELFF	TGTGCCACCTCGACTACGTACGAGGCCGGGACCGGGGAGCTGTTTTTT
TRBV29-1	TRBJ2-5	.	.	CSDVSDEETQYF	TGCAGCGACGTATCGGACGAAGAGACCCAGTACTTC
TRBV7-8	TRBJ2-7	once	TRBD2	CASSPASGRLGFYEQYF	TGTGCCAGCAGCCCCGCTAGCGGGAGACTAGGGTTCTACGAGCAGTACTTC
TRBV5-4	TRBJ2-2	.	.	CASSLDSYTSLTGELFF	TGTGCCAGCAGCTTGGACTCTTACACCTCTTTGACCGGGGAGCTGTTTTTT
TRBV29-1	TRBJ2-7	.	TRBD2	CSVILAGGGYEQYF	TGCAGCGTTATTCTAGCGGGAGGAGGGTACGAGCAGTACTTC
TRBV5-1	TRBJ2-7	.	TRBD2	CASSLRLAGDRSEQYF	TGCGCCAGCAGCTTGAGACTAGCGGGAGACAGAAGCGAGCAGTACTTC
TRBV28	TRBJ1-1	.	.	CASSSLGDGRLAEAFF	TGTGCCAGCAGTTCGTTGGGGGACGGGCGTTTGGCTGAAGCTTTCTTT
TRBV4-1	TRBJ2-7	.	TRBD1	CASSLTSQGGQGAYEQYF	TGCGCCAGCAGCCTCACAAGTCAAGGGGGACAGGGGGCCTACGAGCAGTACTTC
TRBV19	TRBJ2-1	.	TRBD2	CASSPRGSINNEQFF	TGTGCCAGTAGTCCCCGCGGGAGTATCAACAATGAGCAGTTCTTC
TRBV6-5	TRBJ2-7	.	.	CASSYNNGDEQYF	TGTGCCAGCAGTTACAATAACGGGGACGAGCAGTACTTC
TRBV19	TRBJ2-5	.	.	CASTSSGPGKETQYF	TGTGCCAGCACCTCCTCGGGCCCGGGTAAAGAGACCCAGTACTTC
TRBV23-1	TRBJ2-3	.	.	CASSQSEGGTSTDTQYF	TGCGCCAGCAGTCAATCGGAGGGCGGAACTAGCACAGATACGCAGTATTTT
TRBV19	TRBJ1-1	.	TRBD1	CASSSWGGQASEAFF	TGTGCCAGTAGTAGTTGGGGAGGACAGGCGTCTGAAGCTTTCTTT
TRBV4-2	TRBJ1-2	.	.	CASSQDWRDGYTF	TGTGCCAGCAGCCAAGATTGGCGGGATGGCTACACCTTC
TRBV13	TRBJ2-2	.	.	CASSSPAGELFF	TGTGCCAGCAGCTCCCCCGCAGGGGAGCTGTTTTTT
TRBV5-6	TRBJ2-3	.	TRBD1	CASSLVGTGRDTQYF	TGTGCCAGCAGCTTGGTTGGGACAGGACGAGATACGCAGTATTTT
TRBV28	TRBJ2-1	.	.	CASRGGTLTYNEQFF	TGTGCCAGCAGAGGTGGGACGCTAACATACAATGAGCAGTTCTTC
TRBV18	TRBJ1-1	.	TRBD1	CASSPSTGEAFF	TGTGCCAGCTCACCATCGACAGGGGAAGCTTTCTTT
TRBV6-6	TRBJ2-1	.	TRBD2	CASSGSSGLLNEQFF	TGTGCCAGCAGTGGATCTAGCGGGCTTCTGAATGAGCAGTTCTTC